This T cell receptor beta chain was found in a study of T cell changes during pregnancy in multiple sclerosis. Here immunoSEQ multiplex PCR was the method, and the copy in TCRdb shows in-frame clones only, minus some. The data show more than 55,000 clones, around 90% seen once. Trimming took 6 bases from V and 4 from J, leaving 9 bases between them. This CDR3 region has 11 residues. CDR1 SQVTM and CDR2 ANQGSEA come from the germline V gene. The V gene is TRBV29-1, the J gene TRBJ1-2, with a possible D match to TRBD1 (5 bases). The sequences come from peripheral blood, collected in the second trimester of pregnancy. The sequence was obtained from a female donor with multiple sclerosis, enrolled in a pregnancy study. The CDR3 sequence: CSVLDTYGYTF. The CDR3 DNA is TGCAGCGTACTGGACACCTATGGCTACACCTTC. Together with reference TRBV29-1 and TRBJ1-2, the CDR3 gives the full variable domain: SAVISQKPSRDICQRGTSLTIQCQVDSQVTMMFWYRQQPGQSLTLIATANQGSEATYESGFVIDKFPISRPNLTFSTLTVSNMSPEDSSIYLCSVLDTYGYTFGSGTRLTVV.